There are a few counts of the clone carrying this T cell receptor (beta chain). Trimming stripped 2 bases from V and 14 bases from J, with 13 bases between. The CDR3 is 13 residues long. The germline gives CDR1 WSHSY, CDR2 SAAADI. This sample is drawn from a study of blood T cell repertoires in COVID-19. Turning to the study itself: Specimens from acute and convalescent COVID-19 originated in the United States, Italy and Spain. Sources were T cells, B-cell-depleted T cells, or PBMCs; the material itself was cDNA or gDNA.

Per the original methods: Estimates of nucleated cell counts were drawn from the amplification of reference gene primers. The protocol was immunoSEQ multiplex PCR, while the TCRdb copy is restricted to in-frame clones and leaves out a portion. The DNA gave D and trimming, while V, J and clone size come from that table. The table shows 200,000 to 250,000 clones, with around nine tenths occurring only once. The V and J genes are TRBV10-2 and TRBJ1-6; no clear D. The sample was peripheral blood. This TCR derives from a woman aged 40 to 50 who had recovered from COVID-19. The CDR3 DNA follows: TGCGCCAGCAGTGAGGGGCGGGCCGGAGCCCTCCACTTT. It translates to CASSEGRAGALHF.